A selection of T cell receptor beta chains follows, all from one sample in a study of metastatic and nonmetastatic thyroid tumors. TCRdb re-called clones from the PCR reads using MiXCR. The table includes around 26,000 clones, 14% to 15% detected once. Sequencing was carried out using blood. The receptors here all came from a female donor with papillary thyroid cancer or a benign thyroid nodule (not recorded which). Some clones in this sample may be carry-over from other donors' samples. CDR3s include the opening cysteine and the closing phenylalanine or tryptophan. A D gene is named only where the DNA matches it firmly. Some rows have no size entry. The others give once, few or many, or a class for an expanded clone.

v_call,d_call,clone_size,j_call,cdr3_aa,cdr3_nt
TRBV9,.,.,TRBJ2-7,CASSVAPAPEKEQYF,TGTGCCAGCAGCGTAGCTCCAGCCCCGGAGAAAGAGCAGTACTTC
TRBV7-9,.,many,TRBJ2-1,CASSFSKGYNEQFF,TGTGCCAGCAGCTTCAGTAAGGGGTACAATGAGCAGTTCTTC
TRBV24-1,.,few,TRBJ1-2,CATSDADTWDGYTF,TGTGCCACCAGTGATGCGGACACATGGGATGGCTACACCTTC
TRBV4-1,.,medium-sized,TRBJ1-4,CASTHPRGGGVKLFF,TGCGCCAGCACCCACCCCCGTGGCGGAGGGGTAAAACTGTTTTTT
TRBV28,TRBD1,many,TRBJ1-2,CASALQGANGYTF,TGTGCCAGCGCCCTACAGGGGGCCAATGGCTACACCTTC
TRBV11-3,.,many,TRBJ2-1,CASSLAGVGEQFF,TGTGCCAGCAGCTTAGCGGGAGTGGGGGAGCAGTTCTTC
TRBV4-1,.,many,TRBJ1-4,CASSQEGQRNEKLFF,TGCGCCAGCAGCCAAGAGGGACAAAGAAATGAAAAACTGTTTTTT
TRBV6-1,TRBD2,.,TRBJ2-7,CASSETTSGGSEQYF,TGTGCCAGCAGTGAAACGACTAGCGGGGGGTCCGAGCAGTACTTC
TRBV28,.,many,TRBJ1-2,CASRQPDGYTF,TGTGCCAGTCGACAGCCAGATGGCTACACCTTC
TRBV2,.,many,TRBJ1-1,CASHYRVSEAFF,TGTGCCAGCCATTACAGGGTCTCTGAAGCTTTCTTT
TRBV28,.,medium-sized,TRBJ1-6,CASLGGSYNSPLHF,TGTGCCAGCCTCGGGGGCTCCTATAATTCACCCCTCCACTTT
TRBV29-1,TRBD2,.,TRBJ2-1,CSVGPRLADRNEQFF,TGTAGCGTTGGGCCCCGACTAGCGGATCGCAATGAGCAGTTCTTC
TRBV20-1,.,.,TRBJ2-7,CSARDGLSGTQRYEQYF,TGCAGTGCTAGAGATGGGCTATCGGGAACACAACGCTACGAGCAGTACTTC
TRBV3-1,.,many,TRBJ2-3,CASSRGPTSTDTQYF,TGTGCCAGCAGCCGTGGCCCAACTAGCACAGATACGCAGTATTTT
TRBV6-1,.,.,TRBJ2-1,CASRELEGRYNEQFF,TGTGCCAGCAGGGAATTAGAGGGACGGTACAATGAGCAGTTCTTC
TRBV6-1,TRBD1,many,TRBJ1-3,CASRDRGYTIYF,TGTGCCAGCAGGGACAGGGGGTACACCATATATTTT
TRBV20-1,TRBD2,many,TRBJ2-3,CSARATWAGAADTQYF,TGCAGTGCTAGAGCGACCTGGGCGGGAGCCGCAGATACGCAGTATTTT
TRBV5-1,.,.,TRBJ2-3,CASSFRVPDTQYF,TGCGCCAGCAGCTTCAGGGTTCCAGATACGCAGTATTTT
TRBV28,.,many,TRBJ2-7,CASSSWNGEQYF,TGTGCCAGCAGTTCTTGGAATGGGGAGCAGTACTTC
TRBV5-1,TRBD1,many,TRBJ2-3,CASSPLRDREADTQYF,TGCGCCAGCAGCCCCCTAAGGGACAGGGAGGCAGATACGCAGTATTTT
TRBV18,TRBD1,many,TRBJ2-3,CASSPLVGTGRTDTQYF,TGTGCCAGCTCACCACTGGTGGGGACAGGTCGCACAGATACGCAGTATTTT
TRBV5-8,.,many,TRBJ2-1,CASSLGPLNEQFF,TGTGCCAGCAGCTTGGGCCCTTTGAATGAGCAGTTCTTC
TRBV2,.,.,TRBJ1-2,CDSRGTGQPLSYGYTF,TGTGACAGCAGGGGAACGGGACAACCCCTGAGCTATGGCTACACCTTC
TRBV5-1,.,many,TRBJ2-5,CASSPELGVGETQYF,TGCGCCAGCAGCCCGGAGCTCGGCGTGGGTGAGACCCAGTACTTC
TRBV7-3,.,many,TRBJ2-3,CASSLIVMGARGTDTQYF,TGTGCCAGCAGCTTGATCGTTATGGGGGCGAGAGGCACAGATACGCAGTATTTT
TRBV9,.,many,TRBJ1-1,CASSPSSGTNTEAFF,TGTGCCAGCAGCCCCTCGTCTGGGACGAACACTGAAGCTTTCTTT
TRBV4-3,TRBD1,many,TRBJ1-4,CASSQETGVNEKLFF,TGCGCCAGCAGCCAGGAGACAGGGGTCAATGAAAAACTGTTTTTT
TRBV20-1,.,many,TRBJ2-1,CSAREFVNEQFF,TGCAGTGCTAGAGAATTTGTCAATGAGCAGTTCTTC
TRBV7-9,TRBD2,many,TRBJ2-5,CASSLAVQETQYF,TGTGCCAGCAGCCTAGCGGTTCAAGAGACCCAGTACTTC
TRBV27,.,few,TRBJ2-1,CASTNFQGYYQFF,TGTGCCAGCACCAACTTTCAGGGGTACTATCAGTTCTTC
TRBV28,.,.,TRBJ2-3,CASSPLLDTDTQYF,TGTGCCAGCAGTCCCTTGTTGGACACAGATACGCAGTATTTT
TRBV5-6,TRBD2,many,TRBJ2-7,CASSYLAGGPYEQYF,TGTGCCAGCAGCTACCTAGCGGGAGGGCCATACGAGCAGTACTTC
TRBV28,.,.,TRBJ2-7,CAPRGIDEQYF,TGTGCCCCTCGGGGCATCGACGAGCAGTACTTC
TRBV20-1,TRBD2,.,TRBJ2-1,CSEASGRGNERLF,TGCAGTGAGGCTAGCGGGAGGGGCAATGAGCGGTTATTC
TRBV6-2/TRBV6-3,.,many,TRBJ2-6,CASSPLLGGANVLTF,TGTGCCAGCAGTCCCTTGTTGGGGGGGGCCAACGTCCTGACTTTC
TRBV7-2,TRBD1,many,TRBJ2-1,CASSLGGQGHVKLF,TGTGCCAGCAGCTTAGGCGGACAGGGCCATGTTAAGCTCTTC
TRBV5-4,TRBD2,.,TRBJ2-7,CASSTTGTSGSREQYF,TGTGCCAGCAGCACTACCGGGACTAGCGGGAGTCGCGAGCAGTACTTC
TRBV2,TRBD2,many,TRBJ2-4,CASLGLAGGDIQYF,TGTGCCAGCCTGGGACTAGCGGGAGGGGACATTCAGTACTTC
TRBV19,TRBD1,many,TRBJ2-1,CASSIVGTGPYNEQFF,TGTGCCAGTAGTATAGTTGGGACAGGGCCATACAATGAGCAGTTCTTC
TRBV27,TRBD1,.,TRBJ1-5,CSSIRQGVGQPQHF,TGTTCCAGCATCCGACAGGGGGTCGGCCAGCCCCAGCATTTT
TRBV18,.,many,TRBJ2-2,CASSPLGWTGELFF,TGTGCCAGCTCACCATTGGGTTGGACCGGGGAGCTGTTTTTT
TRBV7-8,.,many,TRBJ1-2,CASSPPFRGIYGYTF,TGTGCCAGCAGCCCTCCTTTCCGCGGGATCTATGGCTACACCTTC